The entry that follows covers one TCR beta chain sequence. Antigen: not known. The sample comes from a study of blood T cells in healthy people across ages. Study results and limitations: PBMCs left unsorted prevented a conclusive naive versus antigen-experienced comparison. In older individuals, TCR beta diversity per million T cells was lower, falling roughly linearly with age.

CDR3 size: 14 residues. Losses at the gene ends were 7 bases for V and 4 bases for J; bases not matched to a gene: 7. The V gene's germline CDR1 is DFQATT and CDR2 SNEGSKA (reference sequence). A second PCR of 7 to 11 cycles used a sample-barcoded 5' primer and a J-beta primer mix. Via MiXCR, TCRdb re-called the 5' RACE reads, giving one row per CDR3 protein. The table lists 700,000 to 850,000 distinct CDR3 sequences, 40% to 65% of them singletons, with about 42% in the top ten. Sequenced input: blood. The rearrangement joins TRBV20-1 to TRBJ2-5, with 12 bases lining up with TRBD2. This TCR derives from an older man in good health. The CDR3 is CSVLLAGGGETQYF. CDR3 nucleotide sequence: TGCAGTGTACTCCTAGCGGGGGGGGGAGAGACCCAGTACTTC.